The 25 T cell receptor beta chains below all came from one sample that was sequenced in a study of PD-1 blockade in classical Hodgkin lymphoma. Clones were sequenced by immunoSEQ multiplex PCR, and TCRdb holds only the in-frame ones, with some missing. The sample has 42,000 or so clones, around 86% seen once. Each of the patients experienced relapse following autologous stem cell transplantation, and their brentuximab vedotin exposure differed. The sequences come from peripheral blood mononuclear cells (PBMCs), collected before the second cycle of nivolumab. Receptors were obtained from a human donor with classical Hodgkin lymphoma.

This rearrangement joins TRBV19 to TRBJ2-7, with 14 bases aligning to TRBD2. CDR1 is LNHDA and CDR2 is SQIVND in the germline V gene (reference sequence). The CDR3 runs 15 residues. V lost 7 bases, J lost 3 bases, and 5 bases stayed unmatched. The CDR3 is CASNPGTSGSYEQYF. The CDR3 region has the DNA TGTGCCAGTAATCCCGGGACTAGCGGGAGCTACGAGCAGTACTTC.

The chain recombines TRBV5-4 with TRBJ2-7; either TRBD1 or TRBD2 may fit D (5 bases each). The ends were cut back, 1 base at V and 5 bases at J, with 10 bases in the middle. CDR1 and CDR2 from the germline V gene are SGHNT and YYREEE (reference sequence). There are 13 residues in the CDR3. This CDR3 is CASSLLGDHEQYF. The CDR3 coding sequence is TGTGCCAGCAGCTTGTTGGGGGATCACGAGCAGTACTTC.

The chain joins TRBV27 to TRBJ2-3; 14 bases are a match to TRBD2. The germline gives CDR1 MNHEY, CDR2 SMNVEV (reference sequence). This CDR3 spans 20 amino acids. V trimming: 3 bases; J trimming: 4 bases; junction bases outside the gene matches: 15. This CDR3 is CASSFRSQRLAGGWADTQYF. For the CDR3, the DNA is TGTGCCAGCAGTTTTCGATCTCAAAGACTAGCGGGAGGGTGGGCAGATACGCAGTATTTT.

A single count supports this clone. The chain links TRBV2 to TRBJ2-5; 7 bases are a match to TRBD1. Trimming removed 5 bases from V and 2 bases from J; junction bases left unmatched: 8. The CDR3 spans 15 residues. CDR1 and CDR2 (germline): SNHLY, FYNNEI. CDR3 nucleotides: TGTGCCAGCAGTCCCCAGGGGGTTGGACAAGAGACCCAGTACTTC. It specifies CASSPQGVGQETQYF.

This chain joins TRBV19 and TRBJ2-5, with TRBD1 as a possible D gene (6 bases). The CDR3 loop spans 13 amino acids. Germline assignment: CDR1 LNHDA and CDR2 SQIVND (reference sequence). Deletions cut 3 bases from V and 5 bases from J, with 10 bases between. CDR3 amino acids: CASSISGVETQYF. The DNA for the CDR3 is TGTGCCAGTAGTATCTCAGGGGTGGAGACCCAGTACTTC.

The rearrangement links TRBV28 to TRBJ2-1; TRBD2 aligns across 14 bases. This CDR3 spans 14 amino acids. The V gene end was trimmed by 3 bases and the J gene end by 10 bases; junction bases not matched to a gene: 2. Germline V gene sequence: CDR1 MDHEN, CDR2 SYDVKM. The CDR3 sequence: CASSFGTSGSEQFF. CDR3 DNA sequence: TGTGCCAGCAGTTTCGGGACTAGCGGGAGCGAGCAGTTCTTC.

The chain links TRBV5-1 to TRBJ2-1, with 12 bases identical to TRBD2. V was clipped by 0 bases and J by 3 bases; unmatched bases: 7. In germline, CDR1 is SGHRS, CDR2 YFSETQ. This CDR3 has 18 residues. This CDR3 is CASSLGLAGATYYNEQFF. Here the CDR3 DNA reads TGCGCCAGCAGCTTGGGACTAGCGGGAGCCACATACTACAATGAGCAGTTCTTC.

The chain joins TRBV27 to TRBJ1-2; 9 bases are a match to TRBD1. Trimming took 2 bases from V and 8 from J; bases not matched to a gene: 6. Per the germline V gene, CDR1 is MNHEY and CDR2 is SMNVEV (reference sequence). This CDR3 spans 14 amino acids. The CDR3 protein is CASSLKDRGGGYTF. The CDR3 bases are TGTGCCAGCAGTTTAAAGGACAGGGGAGGGGGCTACACCTTC.

The chain links TRBV6-1 to TRBJ2-3; no firm D call. V lost 6 bases and J lost 4, with 11 bases in between. CDR1 MNHNS and CDR2 SASEGT come from the germline V gene. The CDR3 has 13 residues. The CDR3 bases are TGTGCCAGCAGGCTACGAACACCAGATACGCAGTATTTT. This encodes CASRLRTPDTQYF.

This clone was counted once. This chain uses TRBV23-1 with TRBJ2-5, with D possibly TRBD1 on 6 matching bases. TRBV23-1 is recorded as an ORF, its role being uncertain. Trimming pared 7 bases from V and 5 bases from J, leaving 14 bases between. The CDR3 runs to 13 residues. This CDR3 reads CASMWQGPETQYF. CDR3 coding DNA: TGCGCCAGCATGTGGCAGGGGCCGGAGACCCAGTACTTC.

The chain has TRBV2 and TRBJ2-7; D unclear. In germline, CDR1 is SNHLY, CDR2 FYNNEI. The CDR3 covers 12 residues. The V end lost 6 bases, the J end lost 3 bases, and 9 bases lay between the germline ends. CDR3 loop: CASSGRVYEQYF. The CDR3, as DNA: TGTGCCAGCAGCGGACGCGTCTACGAGCAGTACTTC.

The rearrangement uses TRBV7-9 and TRBJ2-5, with D perhaps given as TRBD1 or TRBD2 (6 bases each). The V gene's germline CDR1 is SEHNR and CDR2 FQNEAQ (reference sequence). The CDR3 runs 15 residues. V was trimmed by 1 base and J by 4 bases, leaving 13 bases between them. The CDR3 DNA reads TGTGCCAGCAGCTTAGTTCGGGGGCGGGTAGAGACCCAGTACTTC. Encoded protein: CASSLVRGRVETQYF.

The table lists this clone with a count of one. The chain couples TRBV5-1 to TRBJ2-1; D might be TRBD1 (6 bases). V was clipped by 5 bases and J by 0 bases, with 9 bases between them. Germline lookup yields CDR1 SGHRS and CDR2 YFSETQ. The CDR3 consists of 14 residues. The CDR3 here is CASRGTPSYNEQFF. In DNA form, the CDR3 reads TGCGCCAGCAGAGGGACACCCTCCTACAATGAGCAGTTCTTC.

This clone occurred a few times. V gene TRBV11-1 combines with J gene TRBJ2-3; D might be TRBD2 (7 bases). From germline, CDR1 is SGHAT and CDR2 FQDESV (reference sequence). The V and J ends lost 5 bases and 5 bases respectively, with 14 bases between them. This CDR3 comprises 14 residues. The CDR3 loop is CASSLGGGRDTQYF. Written as DNA, the CDR3 is TGTGCCAGCAGCCTAGGGGGGGGAAGAGATACGCAGTATTTT.

V is TRBV7-9 and J is TRBJ2-5; D may be TRBD2 (5 bases). Trimming stripped 10 bases from V and 5 bases from J, with 5 bases between. CDR1 SEHNR and CDR2 FQNEAQ come from the germline V gene (reference sequence). This CDR3 spans 9 amino acids. CDR3 in amino acids: CATGETQYF. CDR3 nucleotide sequence: TGTGCCACGGGGGAGACCCAGTACTTC. The whole variable domain, filled in from reference TRBV7-9 and TRBJ2-5, reads DTGVSQNPRHKITKRGQNVTFRCDPISEHNRLYWYRQTLGQGPEFLTYFQNEAQLEKSRLLSDRFSAERPKGSFSTLEIQRTEQGDSAMYLCATGETQYFGPGTRLLVL.

The rearrangement uses TRBV6-1 and TRBJ2-4, with 7 bases aligning to TRBD1. V shed 4 bases and J 0 bases; nucleotides not matched to a gene: 9. The CDR3 has 17 amino acids. Germline V gives CDR1 MNHNS, CDR2 SASEGT. CDR3 loop: CASSAQQGTLAKNIQYF. As DNA, the CDR3 is TGTGCCAGCAGTGCCCAACAGGGGACCCTAGCCAAAAACATTCAGTACTTC.

This chain joins TRBV25-1 and TRBJ1-1; D is possibly TRBD1 (5 bases). This CDR3 comprises 14 residues. V was trimmed by 7 bases and J by 10 bases, leaving 22 bases between them. Germline loops: CDR1 MGHDK, CDR2 SYGVNS. In nucleotides, the CDR3 is TGTGCCAGCACTCCTAAGAGGAGGGGCGAGGGAGCTTTCTTT. It translates to CASTPKRRGEGAFF.

The genes are TRBV7-6 and TRBJ2-3, with unresolved D. V was pared by 1 base and J by 2 bases, with 7 bases between. Germline V gives CDR1 SGHVS, CDR2 FNYEAQ. The length of the CDR3 is 14 residues. CDR3 protein: CASSLGPSTDTQYF. The CDR3 DNA is TGTGCCAGCAGCTTAGGACCGTCCACAGATACGCAGTATTTT.

This clone was detected only once. This chain joins TRBV6-5 and TRBJ2-5; 8 positions match TRBD2. Germline CDR1 and CDR2: MNHEY and SVGAGI. This CDR3 region has 15 residues. After removal of 4 bases from V and 7 bases from J, the junction contained 11 bases not matched to a gene. The CDR3 loop is CASSLTSGEGGTQYF. The CDR3 coding sequence is TGTGCCAGCAGTTTAACTAGCGGAGAAGGGGGGACCCAGTACTTC.

The chain employs TRBV11-2 and TRBJ2-7, with 11 bases identical to TRBD1. J was trimmed by 3 bases and V by 2 bases; bases with no gene match: 3. The length of the CDR3 is 15 residues. Per germline, CDR1 SGHAT and CDR2 FQNNGV. CDR3 sequence (DNA): TGTGCCAGCAGCTTAATGGGGACAGGGGGCTACGAGCAGTACTTC. Protein product: CASSLMGTGGYEQYF.

This clone appeared a few times. The gene calls are TRBV7-9 and TRBJ2-5; no firm D call. The CDR3 runs 14 residues. Germline-derived CDR1 and CDR2 are SEHNR and FQNEAQ (reference sequence). V dropped 5 bases and J dropped 2 bases, with 12 bases sitting between them. As DNA, the CDR3 is TGTGCCAGCAGCCCTCGCGGTAGGCAAGAGACCCAGTACTTC. This sequence encodes CASSPRGRQETQYF.

The CDR3: CASSLVQTYGYTF. The CDR3 coding sequence is TGTGCCAGCAGCTTAGTACAGACCTATGGCTACACCTTC. The genes are TRBV7-2 and TRBJ1-2; D is ambiguous. This CDR3 is 13 amino acids long. Germline CDR1 SGHTA, CDR2 FQGNSA. Deletions cut 1 base from V and 4 bases from J, with 7 bases between.

V gene TRBV10-3 combines with J gene TRBJ2-2; D may be TRBD2 (6 bases). Trimming removed 6 bases at V and 2 bases at J, with 16 bases between. The CDR3 extends over 16 amino acids. Germline V gene sequence: CDR1 ENHRY, CDR2 SYGVKD. CDR3 amino acids: CAIRSDIAANTGELFF. CDR3 sequence (DNA): TGTGCCATCAGGTCTGACATAGCGGCCAACACCGGGGAGCTGTTTTTT.

The rearrangement uses TRBV9 and TRBJ1-1; D perhaps matches TRBD1 (5 bases). The CDR3 contains 15 residues. The germline V gene has CDR1 SGDLS and CDR2 YYNGEE. Trimming left V 2 bases short and J 1 base short, with 12 bases between. Here the CDR3 reads CASSVRGAGNTEAFF. DNA for the CDR3: TGTGCCAGCAGCGTCCGGGGCGCGGGGAACACTGAAGCTTTCTTT.

The gene calls are TRBV5-1 and TRBJ1-2, with TRBD1 matching 8 bases. The CDR3 extends over 16 amino acids. Trimming took 1 base from V and 6 from J; bases not matched to a gene: 11. Germline loops: CDR1 SGHRS, CDR2 YFSETQ. CDR3: CASSLPTGAPSDGYTF. The CDR3 coding sequence is TGCGCCAGCAGCTTGCCGACAGGGGCACCCAGTGATGGCTACACCTTC. Filled out from reference TRBV5-1 and TRBJ1-2, the complete variable domain reads KAGVTQTPRYLIKTRGQQVTLSCSPISGHRSVSWYQQTPGQGLQFLFEYFSETQRNKGNFPGRFSGRQFSNSRSEMNVSTLELGDSALYLCASSLPTGAPSDGYTFGSGTRLTVV.